These 5 T cell receptor beta chains were sequenced from one sample in a study of T cells in Graves' hyperthyroidism and ophthalmopathy. Amplified TCR beta CDR3 regions came from RNA transcripts. First-round RT-PCR with HTBI primers amplified the TCR CDR3 region. TCRdb called the multiplex PCR reads again in MiXCR, with one record for every CDR3 protein. The sample records about 500,000 distinct CDR3 sequences, approximately 15% being singletons. The sample was blood. All receptors come from a woman aged 18-29 years with Graves' hyperthyroidism.

This clonotype was seen at least ten times. One end of the junction fails to match germline, which may point to a read error. The CDR3 sequence: CASSLEGLSHEQYF. CDR3 in DNA: TGCGCCAGCAGCTTGGAGGGCCTCTCCCACGAGCAGTACTTC. The J gene is TRBJ2-7, the V gene TRBV5-1; no firm D call. Germline CDR1 SGHRS, CDR2 YFSETQ. This CDR3 has 14 amino acids.

This chain uses TRBV20-1 with TRBJ1-4, with D perhaps matching TRBD1 (5 bases). Between the trimmed V and J ends, which lost 6 bases and 0 bases, there was a span of 17 bases. CDR1 and CDR2 from the germline V gene are DFQATT and SNEGSKA (reference sequence). This CDR3 has 16 residues. DNA for the CDR3: TGCAGTGCCTTACAGGTTTCCGCGGCAACTAATGAAAAACTGTTTTTT. Translated: CSALQVSAATNEKLFF.

There are many counts of this clonotype. The chain couples TRBV27 to TRBJ2-1; possibly TRBD2 for D (6 bases). V lost 5 bases and J 4 bases, leaving 12 bases between the germline ends. This CDR3 is 14 amino acids long. From germline, CDR1 is MNHEY and CDR2 SMNVEV (reference sequence). The CDR3 DNA is TGTGCCAGCAGTATTAGCGGCCCGTACAATGAGCAGTTCTTC. Its protein product is CASSISGPYNEQFF.

This clonotype was seen ten or more times. The rearrangement joins TRBV12-3 or TRBV12-4 to TRBJ2-1; D remains unclear. The CDR3 runs to 10 residues. V was cut by 6 bases and J by 7 bases, with 4 bases left in between. The CDR3 DNA reads TGTGCCAGCAGCGAGAATGAGCAGTTCTTC. Its protein product is CASSENEQFF.

The sample holds many counts of this clonotype. J is TRBJ1-1 and V is TRBV20-1; D not certain. The CDR3 has 11 residues. V lost 5 bases and J 3 bases, leaving 7 bases between the germline ends. Per the germline V gene, CDR1 is DFQATT and CDR2 is SNEGSKA (reference sequence). The CDR3 sequence is CSAGRYTEAFF. The CDR3 DNA reads as TGCAGTGCTGGGAGATACACTGAAGCTTTCTTT.